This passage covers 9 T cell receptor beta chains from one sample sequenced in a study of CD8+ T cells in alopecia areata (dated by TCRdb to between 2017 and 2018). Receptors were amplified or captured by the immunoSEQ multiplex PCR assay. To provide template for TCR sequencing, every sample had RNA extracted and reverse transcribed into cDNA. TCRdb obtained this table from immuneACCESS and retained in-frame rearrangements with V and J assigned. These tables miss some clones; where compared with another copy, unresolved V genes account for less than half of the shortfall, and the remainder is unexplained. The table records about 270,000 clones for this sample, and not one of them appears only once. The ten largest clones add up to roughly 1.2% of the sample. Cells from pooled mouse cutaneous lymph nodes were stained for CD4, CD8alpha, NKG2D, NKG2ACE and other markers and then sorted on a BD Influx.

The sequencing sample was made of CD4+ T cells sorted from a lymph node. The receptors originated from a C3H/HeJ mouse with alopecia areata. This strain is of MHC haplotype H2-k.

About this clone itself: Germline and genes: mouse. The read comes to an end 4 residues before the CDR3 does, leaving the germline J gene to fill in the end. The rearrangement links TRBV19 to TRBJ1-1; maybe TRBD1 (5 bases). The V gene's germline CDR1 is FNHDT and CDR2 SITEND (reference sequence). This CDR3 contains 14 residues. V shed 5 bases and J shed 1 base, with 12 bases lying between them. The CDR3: CASSPRGGNTEVFF. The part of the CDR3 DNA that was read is TGTGCCAGCAGCCCGAGGGGAGGAAACACA.

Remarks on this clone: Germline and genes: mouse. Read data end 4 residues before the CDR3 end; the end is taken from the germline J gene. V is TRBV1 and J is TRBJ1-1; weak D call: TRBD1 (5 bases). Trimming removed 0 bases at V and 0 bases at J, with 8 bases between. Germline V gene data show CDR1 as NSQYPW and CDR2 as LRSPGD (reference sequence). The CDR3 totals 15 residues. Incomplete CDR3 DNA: TGCACCTGCAGTGCAGACAGGGTTGCAAACACA. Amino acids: CTCSADRVANT. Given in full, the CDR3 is CTCSADRVANTEVFF.

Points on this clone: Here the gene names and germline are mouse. CDR3 bases read: TGTGCCAGCAGTATCAGGGGTCGCCACACA. Translated: CASSIRGRHT. The whole CDR3 protein is CASSIRGRHTEVFF. The gene calls are TRBV19 and TRBJ1-1, with D tentatively TRBD1 (6 bases). The read is 4 residues too short to cover the CDR3 end, so that end is filled in from the germline J gene. In germline, CDR1 is FNHDT, CDR2 SITEND (reference sequence). V was shortened by 2 bases and J by 3 bases, with 11 bases between the two germline ends. The CDR3 is 14 residues long.

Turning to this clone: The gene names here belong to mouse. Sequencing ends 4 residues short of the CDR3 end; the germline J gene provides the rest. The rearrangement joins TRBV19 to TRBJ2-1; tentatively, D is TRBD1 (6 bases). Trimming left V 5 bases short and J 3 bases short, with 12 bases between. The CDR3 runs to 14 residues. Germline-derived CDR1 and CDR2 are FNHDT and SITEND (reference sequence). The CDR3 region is CASRAGTSYAEQFF. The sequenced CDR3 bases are TGTGCCAGCAGAGCCGGGACATCCTATGCT.

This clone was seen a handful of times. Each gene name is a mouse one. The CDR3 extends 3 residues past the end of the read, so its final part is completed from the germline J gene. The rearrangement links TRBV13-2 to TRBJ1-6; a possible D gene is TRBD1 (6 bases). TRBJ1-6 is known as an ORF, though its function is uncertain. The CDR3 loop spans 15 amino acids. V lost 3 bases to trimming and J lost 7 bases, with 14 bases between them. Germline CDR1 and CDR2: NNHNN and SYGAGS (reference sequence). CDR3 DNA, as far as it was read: TGTGCCAGCGGTGTCCCGGGGGGCGGGAATTCGCCC. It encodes CASGVPGGGNSP. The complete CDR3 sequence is CASGVPGGGNSPLYF.

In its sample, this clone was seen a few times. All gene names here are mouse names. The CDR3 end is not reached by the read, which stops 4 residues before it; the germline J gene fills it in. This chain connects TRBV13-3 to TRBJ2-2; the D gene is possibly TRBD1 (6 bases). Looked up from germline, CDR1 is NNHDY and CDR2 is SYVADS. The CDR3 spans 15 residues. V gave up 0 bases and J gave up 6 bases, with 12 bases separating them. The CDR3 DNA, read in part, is TGTGCCAGCAGTGATGGCAGGGGAAGGGCCGGG. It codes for CASSDGRGRAG. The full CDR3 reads CASSDGRGRAGQLYF.

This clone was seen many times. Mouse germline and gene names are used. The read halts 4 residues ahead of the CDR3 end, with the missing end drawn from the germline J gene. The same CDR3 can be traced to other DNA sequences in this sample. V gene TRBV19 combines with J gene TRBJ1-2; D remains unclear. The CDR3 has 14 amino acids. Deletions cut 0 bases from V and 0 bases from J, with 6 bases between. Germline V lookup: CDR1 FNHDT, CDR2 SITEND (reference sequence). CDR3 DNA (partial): TGTGCCAGCAGTATAGGGGGAGCAAACTCC. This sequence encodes CASSIGGANS. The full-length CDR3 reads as CASSIGGANSDYTF.

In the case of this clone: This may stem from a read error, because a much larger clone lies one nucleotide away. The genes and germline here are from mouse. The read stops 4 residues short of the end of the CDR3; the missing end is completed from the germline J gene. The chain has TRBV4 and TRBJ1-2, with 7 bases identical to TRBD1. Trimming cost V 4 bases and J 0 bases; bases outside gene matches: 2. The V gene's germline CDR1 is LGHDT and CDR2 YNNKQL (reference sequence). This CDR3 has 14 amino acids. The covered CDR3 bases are TGTGCCAGCAGCTTTCAGGGGGCAAACTCC. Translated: CASSFQGANS. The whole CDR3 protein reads CASSFQGANSDYTF.

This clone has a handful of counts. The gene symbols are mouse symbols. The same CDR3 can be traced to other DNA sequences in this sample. CDR3 DNA, as far as it was read: TGTGCCAGCAGCCAAACAGGGAGTGCAGAA. As protein: CASSQTGSAE. The entire CDR3 is CASSQTGSAETLYF. The chain employs TRBV5 and TRBJ2-3, with D tentatively TRBD1 (6 bases). With the read ending 4 residues before the CDR3 end, the germline J gene is used to fill in that end. Germline V lookup: CDR1 LGHNA, CDR2 YNLKQL (reference sequence). The CDR3 is 14 residues long. Trimming shortened V by 2 bases and J by 0 bases, and 6 bases separated the two germline ends.